The clone carrying this TCR beta chain was seen more than once but under ten times. Its antigen is unknown. The CDR3 is 15 amino acids. Trimming took off 4 bases at V and 5 bases at J, with 18 bases between the two ends. The germline V gene has CDR1 SGDLS and CDR2 YYNGEE. This specimen comes from a study of blood T cells in healthy people across ages. A second roughly 6 to 12 cycle PCR used barcoded and J-beta primers. A single record per CDR3 protein comes from TCRdb applying MiXCR to the 5' RACE reads. The table includes 1 million or so distinct CDR3 sequences, more than 40% detected once. Samples each yielded at least 6 micrograms of total RNA. Study findings and constraints: Diversity was higher, and naive CD4+ cells more numerous, in long-lived donors than in aged donors. Expanded clonotype changes were possibly confounded by unknown donor CMV status. Calculation of diversity from one million T cells yielded estimates considered to be underestimates.

Sequenced material: blood. This clonotype originated in a woman in her sixties in good health. V usage is TRBV9 and J usage is TRBJ2-5; D not resolved. CDR3 residues: CASSSHGSEGETQYF. The CDR3 bases are TGTGCCAGCAGCTCCCACGGATCCGAAGGGGAGACCCAGTACTTC.